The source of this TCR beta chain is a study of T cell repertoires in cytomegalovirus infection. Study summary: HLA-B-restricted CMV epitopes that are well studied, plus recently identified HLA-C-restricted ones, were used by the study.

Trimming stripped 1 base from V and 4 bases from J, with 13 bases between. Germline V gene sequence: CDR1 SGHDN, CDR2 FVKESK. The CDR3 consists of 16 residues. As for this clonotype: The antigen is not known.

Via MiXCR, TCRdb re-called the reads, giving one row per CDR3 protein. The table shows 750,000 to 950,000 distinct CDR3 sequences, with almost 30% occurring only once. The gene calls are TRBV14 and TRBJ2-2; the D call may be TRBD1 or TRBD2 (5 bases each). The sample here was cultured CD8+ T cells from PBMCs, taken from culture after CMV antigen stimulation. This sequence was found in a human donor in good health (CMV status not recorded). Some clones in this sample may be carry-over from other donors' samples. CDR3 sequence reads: CASSQVYWDPTGELFF. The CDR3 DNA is TGTGCCAGCAGCCAAGTTTATTGGGACCCCACCGGGGAGCTGTTTTTT.